The 26 T cell receptor beta chains presented below share a single source sample, sequenced in a study of shared clonotypes between healthy human individuals. Terminally differentiated effector memory CD45RA+ cells were left out of the naive CD8 fraction, which was CD45RO-negative and positively selected for CCR7. Sequencing used immunoSEQ multiplex PCR; TCRdb keeps in-frame clones, though not all of them. The sample contains about 680,000 clones, 92% of which appear only once. The sequenced sample consisted of naive CD8+ T cells sorted from blood. These receptors were obtained from a man between 25 and 39 years old in good health.

This clone showed up just once. This chain links TRBV29-1 with TRBJ2-1; TRBD2 aligns across 10 bases. Germline V gives CDR1 SQVTM, CDR2 ANQGSEA. With V trimmed by 3 bases and J by 0 bases, 5 bases remained unmatched. CDR3 size: 16 residues. As DNA, the CDR3 is TGCAGCGTTGAGGGACTAGCGTTGAGCTCCTACAATGAGCAGTTCTTC. It translates to CSVEGLALSSYNEQFF.

The chain has TRBV27 and TRBJ2-5; 8 positions agree with TRBD1. The CDR3 runs 16 residues. V trimming: 2 bases; J trimming: 5 bases; junction bases outside the gene matches: 10. The germline gives CDR1 MNHEY, CDR2 SMNVEV (reference sequence). The chain's CDR3 is CASSLEPQGAGETQYF. CDR3 nucleotides: TGTGCCAGCAGTTTAGAACCCCAGGGGGCCGGGGAGACCCAGTACTTC.

CDR3 bases: TGCGCCAGCAGCTCCCGGGACAGGGGCACCGGGGAGCTGTTTTTT. Its protein product is CASSSRDRGTGELFF. The chain employs TRBV5-1 and TRBJ2-2; TRBD1 matches 10 bases. This CDR3 comprises 15 residues. Unmatched junction bases numbered 3, after V lost 3 bases and J lost 4 bases. Per the germline V gene, CDR1 is SGHRS and CDR2 is YFSETQ.

The rearrangement links TRBV13 to TRBJ2-3; D tentatively fits TRBD1 or TRBD2 (6 bases each). Germline CDR1 PRHDT, CDR2 FYEKMQ (reference sequence). The CDR3 covers 17 residues. V lost 4 bases to trimming and J lost 2 bases, with 19 bases between them. The CDR3 region has the DNA TGTGCCAGCAGCTCCGGAATGGGGGGCGGGATCACAGATACGCAGTATTTT. Protein sequence: CASSSGMGGGITDTQYF.

The chain employs TRBV7-9 and TRBJ1-3; D ambiguous. The germline CDR1 and CDR2 sequences are SEHNR and FQNEAQ (reference sequence). Trimming shortened V by 5 bases and J by 3 bases, and 11 bases separated the two germline ends. The CDR3 sequence is 14 residues long. The CDR3 protein is CASSPPQNGNTIYF. The CDR3 region has the DNA TGTGCCAGCAGCCCGCCGCAAAATGGAAACACCATATATTTT. Full variable domain (missing parts from reference TRBV7-9 and TRBJ1-3): DTGVSQNPRHKITKRGQNVTFRCDPISEHNRLYWYRQTLGQGPEFLTYFQNEAQLEKSRLLSDRFSAERPKGSFSTLEIQRTEQGDSAMYLCASSPPQNGNTIYFGEGSWLTVV.

The rearrangement uses TRBV2 and TRBJ2-3; D remains ambiguous. Per germline, CDR1 SNHLY and CDR2 FYNNEI. Trimming took off 2 bases at V and 0 bases at J, with 6 bases between the two ends. The CDR3 spans 14 residues. The CDR3 DNA reads as TGTGCCAGCAGTGAAAGAGGAAGCACAGATACGCAGTATTTT. This gives the protein CASSERGSTDTQYF.

The chain is built from TRBV7-7 and TRBJ2-5; TRBD1 matches at 8 bases. Per the germline V gene, CDR1 is SSHAT and CDR2 is FNYEAQ (reference sequence). The CDR3 length is 15 residues. The junction had 6 bases not matched to a gene; V was cut back by 2 bases and J by 4 bases. The CDR3 region is CASSLRDRGLETQYF. In DNA, the CDR3 is TGTGCCAGCAGCTTACGAGACAGGGGTTTAGAGACCCAGTACTTC.

V is TRBV28 and J is TRBJ2-5; 9 positions agree with TRBD2. There are 14 residues in the CDR3. Trimming at V came to 5 bases and at J to 5 bases, leaving 6 bases not matched to a gene. Looked up from germline, CDR1 is MDHEN and CDR2 is SYDVKM. Here the CDR3 reads CASSLSGSHETQYF. The CDR3 DNA follows: TGTGCCAGCAGTCTTAGCGGGAGTCACGAGACCCAGTACTTC.

This chain connects TRBV7-8 to TRBJ2-7; no reliable D call. The CDR3 is 12 amino acids. The V and J ends lost 5 bases and 7 bases respectively, with 12 bases between them. Germline V gene sequence: CDR1 SGHVS, CDR2 FQNEAQ. The CDR3 region is CASSRKIQEQYF. The CDR3 nucleotides read TGTGCCAGCAGCAGGAAAATTCAGGAGCAGTACTTC.

The chain employs TRBV5-6 and TRBJ2-7, with no clear D. Trimming left V 5 bases short and J 4 bases short, with 16 bases between. This CDR3 is 14 amino acids long. CDR1 and CDR2 (germline): SGHDT, YYEEEE. CDR3 in DNA: TGTGCCAGCAGGTTCGCCGGCGGTCGATACGAGCAGTACTTC. This codes for CASRFAGGRYEQYF.

J is TRBJ2-3 and V is TRBV6-1; the D gene could be TRBD1 or TRBD2 (5 bases each). Trimming took 1 base from V and 2 from J, leaving 19 bases between them. This CDR3 has 18 amino acids. In germline, CDR1 is MNHNS, CDR2 SASEGT. The CDR3 reads CASSEEGWGTGNTDTQYF. DNA of the CDR3: TGTGCCAGCAGTGAAGAAGGTTGGGGGACGGGGAACACAGATACGCAGTATTTT.

This clone was observed once. V gene TRBV28 combines with J gene TRBJ2-5; TRBD1 matches 9 bases. Germline V gene sequence: CDR1 MDHEN, CDR2 SYDVKM. The CDR3 contains 15 residues. V trimming: 6 bases; J trimming: 4 bases; junction bases outside the gene matches: 9. CDR3 region: CASSPPGQGGETQYF. CDR3 nucleotides: TGTGCCAGCAGCCCCCCGGGACAGGGCGGAGAGACCCAGTACTTC.

The chain links TRBV7-9 to TRBJ2-7; a weak D match, TRBD1 (6 bases). CDR3 length equals 16 residues. Germline V gene sequence: CDR1 SEHNR, CDR2 FQNEAQ (reference sequence). Trimming removed 5 bases from V and 7 bases from J, with 24 bases in between. CDR3 amino acids: CASSLPSQGPSGEQYF. As DNA, the CDR3 is TGTGCCAGCAGCCTACCCTCCCAGGGGCCCTCTGGGGAGCAGTACTTC.

The chain links TRBV28 to TRBJ1-1; D perhaps matches TRBD1 (5 bases). Germline CDR1 reads MDHEN; CDR2 reads SYDVKM. The CDR3 loop spans 13 amino acids. Trimming left V 6 bases short and J 4 bases short, with 12 bases between. The CDR3 loop reads CASSLMGGTEAFF. Written as DNA, the CDR3 is TGTGCCAGCAGCTTAATGGGGGGCACTGAAGCTTTCTTT.

This sequence joins TRBV29-1 and TRBJ2-7; no definite D call. V was trimmed by 4 bases and J by 2 bases, leaving 18 bases between them. Germline values: CDR1 SQVTM, CDR2 ANQGSEA. The length of the CDR3 is 15 residues. The DNA of the CDR3 is TGCAGCGTTGTGAAAGCCGGGTCTCCTACCTACGAGCAGTACTTC. Amino acid sequence: CSVVKAGSPTYEQYF.

Comments on this clone: Other nucleotide sequences from this sample produce the same CDR3. The chain employs TRBV10-3 and TRBJ2-1; 8 bases map to TRBD2. J lost 6 bases, V lost 5 bases, and 6 bases had no gene match. The CDR3 runs 14 residues. Germline lookup yields CDR1 ENHRY and CDR2 SYGVKD. The chain's CDR3 is CAISQTSEFNEQFF. In DNA, the CDR3 is TGTGCCATCAGTCAGACTAGCGAATTCAATGAGCAGTTCTTC.

This chain links TRBV4-1 with TRBJ2-7; 9 bases agree with TRBD1. This CDR3 contains 15 residues. Trimming cost V 3 bases and J 3 bases; bases outside gene matches: 6. CDR1 and CDR2 from the germline V gene are MGHRA and YSYEKL. The CDR3 DNA reads as TGCGCCAGCAGCCACCGAACAGGGGGCCTCTACGAGCAGTACTTC. Its translation is CASSHRTGGLYEQYF.

The chain couples TRBV28 to TRBJ2-3, with TRBD1 as a possible D gene (7 bases). V was trimmed by 10 bases and J by 3 bases, leaving 17 bases between them. Germline loops: CDR1 MDHEN, CDR2 SYDVKM. There are 14 residues in the CDR3. CDR3 amino acids: CATLYAGGTDTQYF. The CDR3 coding sequence is TGTGCCACACTTTACGCAGGGGGGACAGATACGCAGTATTTT. The full variable domain, rest sourced from reference TRBV28 and TRBJ2-3, is DVKVTQSSRYLVKRTGEKVFLECVQDMDHENMFWYRQDPGLGLRLIYFSYDVKMKEKGDIPEGYSVSREKKERFSLILESASTNQTSMYLCATLYAGGTDTQYFGPGTRLTVL.

The rearrangement joins TRBV6-5 to TRBJ2-7; no firm D call. The CDR3 is 14 amino acids. Germline assignment: CDR1 MNHEY and CDR2 SVGAGI. Trimming shortened V by 4 bases and J by 3 bases, and 13 bases separated the two germline ends. The CDR3 protein is CASSFATHFYEQYF. The CDR3 DNA follows: TGTGCCAGCAGTTTTGCGACTCATTTCTACGAGCAGTACTTC.

This chain uses TRBV29-1 with TRBJ2-7; D may be TRBD1 or TRBD2 (5 bases each). Trimming removed 6 bases from V and 1 base from J, with 13 bases in between. CDR3 length: 13 residues. The V gene's germline CDR1 is SQVTM and CDR2 ANQGSEA. CDR3 nucleotide sequence: TGCAGCGTCCGGGACCTCAATTCCTACGAGCAGTACTTC. Translated, it gives CSVRDLNSYEQYF.

This clone was observed a single time. This specimen includes other DNA sequences encoding the same CDR3. V and J are TRBV15 and TRBJ2-7; the match to TRBD1 covers 8 bases. Trimming took 3 bases from V and 5 from J; bases not matched to a gene: 0. Germline assignment: CDR1 LNHNV and CDR2 YYDKDF (reference sequence). The CDR3 sequence is 12 residues long. The CDR3 reads CATSRDRDEQYF. CDR3 in DNA: TGTGCCACCAGCAGGGACAGGGACGAGCAGTACTTC.

This chain joins TRBV27 and TRBJ2-1, with TRBD2 identical over 8 bases. Per germline, CDR1 MNHEY and CDR2 SMNVEV (reference sequence). V shed 7 bases and J 0 bases; nucleotides not matched to a gene: 8. The CDR3 sequence is 16 residues long. CDR3 amino acids: CASNGRLALSYNEQFF. CDR3 DNA: TGTGCCAGCAATGGCCGACTAGCGCTCTCCTACAATGAGCAGTTCTTC.

The chain recombines TRBV10-3 with TRBJ2-3, with 9 bases that match TRBD1. V lost 4 bases and J lost 2; bases outside the gene matches: 7. The CDR3 runs 16 residues. Germline V gene sequence: CDR1 ENHRY, CDR2 SYGVKD. This CDR3 is CAISGQTGGFTDTQYF. CDR3 in DNA: TGTGCCATCAGTGGGCAGACAGGGGGATTCACAGATACGCAGTATTTT.

This clone was counted a single time. V is TRBV15 and J is TRBJ2-2, with TRBD2 identical over 13 bases. V gave up 3 bases and J gave up 3 bases; unmatched junction bases: 1. Germline V gives CDR1 LNHNV, CDR2 YYDKDF (reference sequence). This CDR3 comprises 16 residues. The CDR3 sequence is CATSSGLAGDTGELFF. The CDR3, as DNA: TGTGCCACCAGCAGTGGACTAGCGGGAGACACCGGGGAGCTGTTTTTT.

This clone has a single count. The chain is built from TRBV7-9 and TRBJ2-3; D might be TRBD1 (6 bases). V lost 9 bases and J 6 bases, leaving 19 bases between the germline ends. The CDR3 loop spans 14 amino acids. In germline, CDR1 is SEHNR, CDR2 FQNEAQ (reference sequence). The chain's CDR3 is CASSSDSRGDTQYF. The CDR3 region has the DNA TGTGCCAGTTCGTCGGACAGCCGAGGGGATACGCAGTATTTT.

J is TRBJ1-2 and V is TRBV5-4, with 7 bases identical to TRBD1. V dropped 0 bases and J dropped 12; count of bases not matched to a gene: 2. CDR1 is SGHNT, CDR2 YYREEE, per germline (reference sequence). CDR3 length equals 11 residues. The DNA for the CDR3 is TGTGCCAGCAGCTTGGGGCAGGGGGACACCTTC. Its translation is CASSLGQGDTF.